Shown below are 21 T cell receptor beta chains from a single sample sequenced in a study of neoadjuvant anti-PD-1 for oral cavity cancer (dated by TCRdb to 2020 to 2022). The library was generated by the immunoSEQ multiplex PCR assay. TCRdb took this table from immuneACCESS and kept in-frame rearrangements with V and J called. Such tables lack part of the clones; where checked against another copy, unresolved V genes explain under half of the gap, and the rest is unexplained. The sample table shows around 70,000 clones, and roughly 85% are seen once. The biggest ten clones account for approximately 3.6% of the sample. The sample's time point label is to be understood as: after neoadjuvant nivolumab, at surgical resection. Sequences were derived from PBMCs, sampled after nivolumab (anti-PD-1) treatment. Every receptor here comes from a person aged 40 to 85 with oral cavity squamous cell carcinoma.

This rearrangement joins TRBV5-1 to TRBJ2-1, with TRBD1 matching over 7 bases. This CDR3 has 15 amino acids. Germline V CDR1 and CDR2: SGHRS, YFSETQ. After removal of 4 bases from V and 3 bases from J, the junction contained 7 bases not matched to a gene. CDR3: CASSVTGAGYNEQFF. The DNA for the CDR3 is TGCGCCAGCAGCGTAACAGGGGCAGGCTACAATGAGCAGTTCTTC.

The J gene is TRBJ1-1, the V gene TRBV28; 7 bases map to TRBD1. This CDR3 contains 13 residues. Germline values: CDR1 MDHEN, CDR2 SYDVKM. Trimming removed 5 bases from V and 5 bases from J; junction bases left unmatched: 5. Here the CDR3 reads CASSQGGETEAFF. CDR3 nucleotides: TGTGCCAGCAGTCAGGGGGGGGAGACTGAAGCTTTCTTT. The whole variable domain, filled in from reference TRBV28 and TRBJ1-1, reads DVKVTQSSRYLVKRTGEKVFLECVQDMDHENMFWYRQDPGLGLRLIYFSYDVKMKEKGDIPEGYSVSREKKERFSLILESASTNQTSMYLCASSQGGETEAFFGQGTRLTVV.

J is TRBJ1-2 and V is TRBV28; perhaps TRBD1 as D (5 bases). The CDR3 runs 15 residues. Germline-derived CDR1 and CDR2 are MDHEN and SYDVKM. V lost 5 bases and J 2 bases, leaving 15 bases between the germline ends. The CDR3 spells CASSSFGGDNYGYTF. CDR3 bases: TGTGCCAGCAGTAGCTTTGGGGGGGACAACTATGGCTACACCTTC.

The chain joins TRBV28 to TRBJ1-1; the D gene is possibly TRBD1 (5 bases). From germline, CDR1 is MDHEN and CDR2 SYDVKM. The CDR3 runs to 14 residues. The V and J ends lost 5 bases and 8 bases respectively, with 18 bases between them. For the CDR3, the DNA is TGTGCCAGCAGTCCATGGTCGGGGGTCGGAGAAGCTTTCTTT. Translation gives CASSPWSGVGEAFF.

The J gene is TRBJ2-7, the V gene TRBV7-9, with D perhaps TRBD2 (5 bases). The CDR3 contains 14 residues. Between the trimmed V and J ends, which lost 1 base and 3 bases, there was a span of 10 bases. The V gene's germline CDR1 is SEHNR and CDR2 FQNEAQ (reference sequence). The CDR3 sequence is CASSLEPRGYEQYF. CDR3 nucleotide sequence: TGTGCCAGCAGCTTAGAGCCCCGGGGCTACGAGCAGTACTTC. The variable domain in full, with the rest retrieved from reference TRBV7-9 and TRBJ2-7, is DTGVSQNPRHKITKRGQNVTFRCDPISEHNRLYWYRQTLGQGPEFLTYFQNEAQLEKSRLLSDRFSAERPKGSFSTLEIQRTEQGDSAMYLCASSLEPRGYEQYFGPGTRLTVT.

This chain joins TRBV13 and TRBJ2-1; 12 positions agree with TRBD1. The CDR3 is made up of 15 amino acids. J was trimmed by 8 bases and V by 4 bases; bases with no gene match: 6. Germline V gives CDR1 PRHDT, CDR2 FYEKMQ (reference sequence). Written as DNA, the CDR3 is TGTGCCAGCAGCTACCGGGACAGGGGGCTGGATGAGCAGTTCTTC. Its protein product is CASSYRDRGLDEQFF.

V is TRBV11-3 and J is TRBJ2-3; possible D gene TRBD2, 6 bases. This CDR3 comprises 14 residues. Trimming stripped 4 bases from V and 4 bases from J, with 12 bases between. Germline values: CDR1 SGHNT, CDR2 YENEEA. The CDR3 reads CASSSGTPPDTQYF. DNA for the CDR3: TGTGCCAGCAGCTCCGGGACTCCTCCAGATACGCAGTATTTT.

This clone appeared a few times. V is TRBV5-6 and J is TRBJ2-4; 8 nucleotides match TRBD2. After removal of 3 bases from V and 6 bases from J, the junction contained 8 bases not matched to a gene. The CDR3 is 15 amino acids. The germline CDR1 and CDR2 sequences are SGHDT and YYEEEE. Here the CDR3 DNA reads TGTGCCAGCAGCTACCAAATAAGCGGGGGAAACATTCAGTACTTC. It specifies CASSYQISGGNIQYF.

The rearrangement joins TRBV27 to TRBJ1-5, with D hard to call. The V gene lost 5 bases and the J gene lost 1 base, with 3 bases spanning the gap. The CDR3 spans 12 residues. Germline V gene sequence: CDR1 MNHEY, CDR2 SMNVEV (reference sequence). The CDR3 here is CASSQSNQPQHF. The CDR3 region has the DNA TGTGCCAGCAGTCAAAGCAATCAGCCCCAGCATTTT.

The genes are TRBV5-1 and TRBJ1-1, with 7 positions matching TRBD1. The V gene end was trimmed by 7 bases and the J gene end by 1 base; junction bases not matched to a gene: 7. Per germline, CDR1 SGHRS and CDR2 YFSETQ. The CDR3 is 14 residues long. CDR3 loop: CASHKGTENTEAFF. CDR3 DNA sequence: TGCGCCAGCCACAAAGGGACAGAGAACACTGAAGCTTTCTTT.

The chain links TRBV28 to TRBJ1-5; 12 nucleotides align to TRBD1. Germline loops: CDR1 MDHEN, CDR2 SYDVKM. J lost 15 bases, V lost 6 bases, and 12 bases had no gene match. The CDR3 contains 14 residues. This chain's CDR3 is CASRTGTGGSLRHF. CDR3 nucleotide sequence: TGTGCCAGCAGAACCGGGACAGGGGGCTCCCTGCGGCATTTT.

This chain uses TRBV10-2 with TRBJ2-3; 13 nucleotides align to TRBD2. CDR1 is WSHSY and CDR2 is SAAADI in the germline V gene. CDR3 length: 16 amino acids. Trimming took 6 bases from V and 2 from J; bases not matched to a gene: 5. The CDR3 nucleotides are TGCGCCAGCAGACCAGGACTAGCGGGAGTCACAGATACGCAGTATTTT. Translated, it gives CASRPGLAGVTDTQYF.

The rearrangement links TRBV6-4 to TRBJ2-7; possibly TRBD1 for D (6 bases). Trimming stripped 0 bases from V and 2 bases from J, with 17 bases between. The CDR3 runs to 17 residues. From germline, CDR1 is MRHNA and CDR2 SNTAGT. In DNA, the CDR3 is TGTGCCAGCAGTGACTCGGACGGCCAGGGGACCCCCTACGAGCAGTACTTC. This translates into CASSDSDGQGTPYEQYF.

This clone was recorded a few times. The gene calls are TRBV7-3 and TRBJ1-1; a weak D match, TRBD1 (5 bases). Trimming cost V 2 bases and J 0 bases, with 13 bases left between them. Germline V gene data show CDR1 as SGHTA and CDR2 as FQGTGA. CDR3 length: 16 amino acids. CDR3 nucleotide sequence: TGTGCCAGCAGCTTATTGGCCGACAGCCTGAACACTGAAGCTTTCTTT. This gives the protein CASSLLADSLNTEAFF.

The chain links TRBV11-2 to TRBJ2-1; D is ambiguous. Trimming shortened V by 2 bases and J by 6 bases, and 14 bases separated the two germline ends. CDR3 length: 15 residues. The germline V gene encodes CDR1 SGHAT and CDR2 FQNNGV. The chain's CDR3 is CASSLLHSMGNEQFF. The CDR3 coding sequence is TGTGCCAGCAGCTTACTTCACTCCATGGGCAATGAGCAGTTCTTC.

This chain uses TRBV2 with TRBJ2-1, with 10 bases identical to TRBD1. Germline assignment: CDR1 SNHLY and CDR2 FYNNEI. This CDR3 has 18 amino acids. V lost 4 bases to trimming and J lost 3 bases; unmatched junction nucleotides: 12. DNA for the CDR3: TGTGCCAGCAGTGGGGGGACAGGGGAAGTTCGGGACTACAATGAGCAGTTCTTC. Its protein is CASSGGTGEVRDYNEQFF.

The V call is TRBV6-5, the J call TRBJ2-1; D unresolved. Trimming stripped 2 bases from V and 5 bases from J, with 7 bases between. This CDR3 is built from 13 residues. CDR1 and CDR2 from the germline V gene are MNHEY and SVGAGI. CDR3 region: CASSYNRHNEQFF. The CDR3 DNA reads as TGTGCCAGCAGTTACAATCGGCACAATGAGCAGTTCTTC.

This clone has a handful of counts. This chain connects TRBV21-1 to TRBJ2-3. TRBV21-1 is recorded as a pseudogene. This CDR3 is 14 amino acids long. CDR3 sequence reads: CASSKRSNPDTQYF. DNA of the CDR3: TGTGCCAGCAGCAAAAGGTCGAACCCAGATACGCAGTATTTT.

The rearrangement uses TRBV10-3 and TRBJ1-1; no firm D call. CDR1 ENHRY and CDR2 SYGVKD come from the germline V gene. The CDR3 covers 15 residues. Trimming shortened V by 3 bases and J by 6 bases, and 17 bases separated the two germline ends. CDR3 residues: CAISDPAIGRAEAFF. CDR3 sequence (DNA): TGTGCCATCAGTGACCCTGCGATAGGGAGAGCTGAAGCTTTCTTT.

This rearrangement joins TRBV5-1 to TRBJ2-2, with D perhaps given as TRBD1 or TRBD2 (5 bases each). Germline V lookup: CDR1 SGHRS, CDR2 YFSETQ. V was trimmed by 3 bases and J by 6 bases, leaving 18 bases between them. The CDR3 loop spans 16 amino acids. CDR3: CASSSVGAVPAGELFF. The CDR3 coding sequence is TGCGCCAGCAGCTCAGTCGGGGCCGTGCCCGCCGGGGAGCTGTTTTTT.

V usage is TRBV27 and J usage is TRBJ1-2; TRBD1 matches 9 bases. V lost 6 bases, J lost 4 bases, and 15 bases stayed unmatched. Germline V gene data show CDR1 as MNHEY and CDR2 as SMNVEV (reference sequence). This CDR3 spans 17 amino acids. The CDR3 region is CASSIVGQGSLPYGYTF. In DNA form, the CDR3 reads TGTGCCAGCAGCATAGTGGGACAGGGCTCATTGCCCTATGGCTACACCTTC.